This T cell receptor beta chain was sequenced for a study of patients and donors after allogeneic stem cell transplantation. TCRdb re-analysed the RT-PCR reads in MiXCR, keeping a single row per CDR3 protein. The repertoire includes about a million distinct CDR3 sequences, roughly 18% of them detected once, and 6% sits in the top ten. The CDR3 contains 14 residues. Trimming stripped 5 bases from V and 2 bases from J, with 13 bases between. Per the germline V gene, CDR1 is LNHDA and CDR2 is SQIVND (reference sequence). The receptor's source is a human donor who was either an allogeneic HSCT recipient or a stem cell or donor lymphocyte infusion donor (not recorded which). It is not recorded whose cells these are; they may come from a transplant donor. Sequences were obtained from blood, either unsorted or a sorted T cell fraction (not recorded which). The chain employs TRBV19 and TRBJ2-7; D unclear. CDR3: CASSRSTATYEQYF. The DNA for the CDR3 is TGTGCCAGTAGTCGGTCGACGGCCACCTACGAGCAGTACTTC.